A selection of T cell receptor beta chains follows, all from one sample in a study of Ad26.COV2.S vaccination and SARS-CoV-2 variants. The assay was immunoSEQ multiplex PCR, and TCRdb's table has in-frame clones only and misses some. The repertoire consists of hundreds of thousands of clones, with 80% to 90% occurring once and the leading ten covering just under 5%. Sequenced material: peripheral blood, taken in a trial of Ad26.COV2.S vaccine versus placebo. Receptor source: a person aged 18-65 years who received the Ad26.COV2.S COVID-19 vaccine or a placebo. CDR3s include the opening cysteine and the closing phenylalanine or tryptophan. A D gene is named only where the DNA matches it firmly. Rows may omit the clone size; those that give it use once, few, many or a size class.

>NA|TRBV18|TRBJ2-5|once
TGTGCCAGCTCACCAACAGGACAAGAGACCCAGTACTTC
CASSPTGQETQYF
>NA|TRBV29-1|TRBJ2-5|NA
TGCAGCGTCCGCCTCTCGGGGTTCCAAGAGACCCAGTACTTC
CSVRLSGFQETQYF
>NA|TRBV5-1|TRBJ1-1|NA
TGCGCCAGCAGCTTGGATGGGGGAGCTATGAACACTGAAGCTTTCTTT
CASSLDGGAMNTEAFF
>NA|TRBV20-1|TRBJ1-6|NA
TGCAGTGCTAGTTTGACAGGCTATAATTCACCCCTCCACTTT
CSASLTGYNSPLHF
>NA|TRBV13|TRBJ2-2|few
TGTGCCAGCATTTCGAGGGCCACGGGGAACACCGGGGAGCTGTTTTTT
CASISRATGNTGELFF
>NA|TRBV5-6|TRBJ1-3|NA
TGTGCCAGCAGCTTGGTACAGGGCACTGGAAACACCATATATTTT
CASSLVQGTGNTIYF
>NA|TRBV5-4|TRBJ2-5|NA
TGTGCCAGCAGAGATGGGCCTCAAGAGACCCAGTACTTC
CASRDGPQETQYF
>TRBD1|TRBV5-8|TRBJ2-1|NA
TGTGCCAGCAGCCGGACAGGGGGTTTTTTCGATGAGCAGTTCTTC
CASSRTGGFFDEQFF
>NA|TRBV28|TRBJ2-2|few
TGTGCCAGCATCAACAGGGTCGAAATGTCCGGGGAGCTGTTTTTT
CASINRVEMSGELFF
>NA|TRBV2|TRBJ2-5|NA
TGTGCCAGCAGCCAACAAGAGACCCAGTACTTC
CASSQQETQYF
>NA|TRBV19|TRBJ2-1|once
TGTGCCAGTAGTATGGTGGTTTTCAATGAGCAGTTCTTC
CASSMVVFNEQFF
>NA|TRBV7-9|TRBJ1-3|NA
TGTGCCAGCAGCAAGACAGTTTTCTCTGGAAACACCATATATTTT
CASSKTVFSGNTIYF
>NA|TRBV15|TRBJ2-7|NA
TGTGCCACCAGCAGAGATATCCGGGACGAGCAGTACTTC
CATSRDIRDEQYF
>NA|TRBV6-2/TRBV6-3|TRBJ2-1|NA
TGTGCCAGCAGCCCTAGGCGGTACAATGAGCAGTTCTTC
CASSPRRYNEQFF
>NA|TRBV6-2/TRBV6-3|TRBJ2-3|NA
TGTGCCAGCAGTTACAGACTGACTAGCACAGATACGCAGTATTTT
CASSYRLTSTDTQYF
>NA|TRBV29-1|TRBJ1-1|NA
TGCAGCGTTGAAGGGAAGAACACTGAAGCTTTCTTT
CSVEGKNTEAFF
>NA|TRBV15|TRBJ2-2|NA
TGTGCCACCAGTTCGGGACTTAACACCGGGGAGCTGTTTTTT
CATSSGLNTGELFF
>NA|TRBV5-6|TRBJ2-2|NA
TGTGCCAGCAGCTTGGAAACAGGATTGAACACCGGGGAGCTGTTTTTT
CASSLETGLNTGELFF
>NA|TRBV19|TRBJ1-5|NA
TGTGCCAGTAGTATCCCCGGAGATAGCAATCAGCCCCAGCATTTT
CASSIPGDSNQPQHF
>TRBD2|TRBV6-2/TRBV6-3|TRBJ2-7|few
TGTGCCAGCAGTTACGGCGGGGGTTACTACGAGCAGTACTTC
CASSYGGGYYEQYF
>NA|TRBV7-8|TRBJ2-3|NA
TGTGCCAGCAGCTCTTCGGCAGGGATGGGAGATACGCAGTATTTT
CASSSSAGMGDTQYF
>TRBD2|TRBV5-6|TRBJ2-3|NA
TGTGCCAGCAGCGGCGGACTAGCGGCTAGCACAGATACGCAGTATTTT
CASSGGLAASTDTQYF
>NA|TRBV2|TRBJ1-6|NA
TGTGCCAGCAGGGCCGGACACCCCAATTCACCCCTCCACTTT
CASRAGHPNSPLHF
>NA|TRBV5-4|TRBJ2-1|NA
TGTGCCAGCAGCTCGGAACAGGGTAGGGGAAGCTCCTACAATGAGCAGTTCTTC
CASSSEQGRGSSYNEQFF
>TRBD1|TRBV5-1|TRBJ1-2|NA
TGCGCCAGCAGCTTATCGACAGGGATCGACTATGGCTACACCTTC
CASSLSTGIDYGYTF